This TCR beta chain comes out of a study of blood T cell repertoires in COVID-19. V gave up 4 bases and J gave up 0 bases, with 13 bases separating them. Per germline, CDR1 SGHRS and CDR2 YFSETQ. The CDR3 has 15 residues. Generated by immunoSEQ multiplex PCR, the TCRdb table keeps only in-frame clones and is missing some. This table has roughly 430,000 clones, roughly 84% appearing once. The chain combines TRBV5-1 with TRBJ1-1; D possibly corresponds to TRBD1 (5 bases). Sequencing was done on a sample of PBMCs or T cells enriched from blood (not recorded which). The receptor was isolated from a woman younger than 30 who had been exposed to COVID-19. The CDR3 reads CASSLPAGMNTEAFF. In DNA form, the CDR3 reads TGCGCCAGCAGCCTCCCCGCAGGGATGAACACTGAAGCTTTCTTT.